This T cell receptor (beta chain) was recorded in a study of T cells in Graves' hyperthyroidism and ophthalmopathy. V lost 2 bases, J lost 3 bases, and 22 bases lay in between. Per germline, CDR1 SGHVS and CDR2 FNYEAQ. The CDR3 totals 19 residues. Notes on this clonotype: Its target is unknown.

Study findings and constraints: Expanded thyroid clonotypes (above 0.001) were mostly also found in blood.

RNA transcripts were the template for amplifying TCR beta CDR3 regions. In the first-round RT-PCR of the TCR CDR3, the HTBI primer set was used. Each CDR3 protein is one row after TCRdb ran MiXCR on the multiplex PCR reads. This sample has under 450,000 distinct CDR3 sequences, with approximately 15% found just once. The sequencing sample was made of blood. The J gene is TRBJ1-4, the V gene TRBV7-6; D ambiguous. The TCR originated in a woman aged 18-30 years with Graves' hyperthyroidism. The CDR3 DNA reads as TGTGCCAGCAGCTTAAGGCGATTGGGCCAGCCGCCCTCTAATGAAAAACTGTTTTTT. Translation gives CASSLRRLGQPPSNEKLFF.